This T cell receptor (beta chain) stems from a study of regulatory T cells in long-lasting Graves disease. Sequencing libraries for TCR beta were prepared with iRepertoire HTBI primers and Arm-PCR of CDR3 regions. TCRdb ran MiXCR on the multiplex PCR reads and lists one entry per CDR3 protein. Of roughly 500,000 distinct CDR3 sequences in the sample, around 12% were seen once. This clonotype came up a few times. The CDR3 length is 15 residues. Trimming removed 2 bases at V and 2 bases at J, with 16 bases between. Germline V gene data show CDR1 as DFQATT and CDR2 as SNEGSKA (reference sequence). Time point described: newly diagnosed GD, antithyroid drugs for less than 3 months. Scientists built the TCR library using RNA that was extracted from PBMCs. Graves' disease was diagnosed by American Thyroid Association guidelines. These data also featured in a second study, about T cells in Graves' hyperthyroidism and ophthalmopathy. That work adds: Graves' hyperthyroidism was deemed stable given no ophthalmopathy progression within 18 months. Diagnoses rested on clinical symptoms, serum thyroxine and TRAb, thyroid ultrasound and orbital computed tomography. Most thyroid clonotypes expanded above 0.001 were also detected in blood.

The clonotype comes from a woman aged 25 to 39 with Graves disease. Sequences were derived from peripheral blood mononuclear cells (PBMCs), sampled at new diagnosis, from a patient treated with antithyroid drugs. The genes are TRBV20-1 and TRBJ2-7; tentatively, D is TRBD1 (6 bases). The CDR3 here is CSARLSGASPYEQYF. CDR3 DNA: TGCAGTGCTAGACTATCAGGGGCATCCCCCTACGAGCAGTACTTC.